This TCR beta chain is drawn from a study of cytomegalovirus exposure and HLA in healthy donors. Study-wide findings and caveats: Further analysis was carried out later, and it showed several of the most significant clusters appearing linked to common viral pathogens. Most of the TCR beta V segments (in an earlier analysis) were productive either about 90% or about 30% of the time. There were 150 or so TCR beta chains listed as cytomegalovirus-associated.

Of note for this clone: Antigen specificity is unknown.

The CDR3 totals 18 residues. Germline V CDR1 and CDR2: SGHVS, FQNEAQ. Deletions cut 4 bases from V and 2 bases from J, with 23 bases between. A multiplex PCR was run with 60 Vbeta primers and 13 Jbeta primers. Sequenced by immunoSEQ multiplex PCR; TCRdb stores in-frame clones only, minus some. The sample lists roughly 77,000 clones, under 80% occurring once. This chain joins TRBV7-8 and TRBJ1-1, with D tentatively TRBD1 (5 bases). This receptor was identified in a woman between 50 and 59 years old in good health and CMV-seropositive. The sequenced sample consisted of PBMCs. The CDR3 coding sequence is TGTGCCAGCAGCTCCCCATCCTCGATGGAGGGGCTCAACACTGAAGCTTTCTTT. Protein sequence: CASSSPSSMEGLNTEAFF. Variable domain in full (rest from reference TRBV7-8 and TRBJ1-1): GAGVSQSPRYKVAKRGQDVALRCDPISGHVSLFWYQQALGQGPEFLTYFQNEAQLDKSGLPSDRFFAERPEGSVSTLKIQRTQQEDSAVYLCASSSPSSMEGLNTEAFFGQGTRLTVV.